This TCR beta chain was sequenced in a study of cytotoxic CD8 clonotypes in ibrutinib-treated CLL. Study-level background: Across samples, productive templates numbered about 240,000 and productive rearrangements reached 80,000 to 95,000 on average.

Study-wide results and limits: Clonality increased at ibrutinib response, then returned toward baseline at progression. Contraction or stability on treatment was seen for public clonotypes, which were uncommon. Sustained-remission and progressing patients had different sampling times.

Libraries were prepared by immunoSEQ multiplex PCR; TCRdb keeps only in-frame clonotypes and omits some of them. The sample records around 97,000 clones, 78% being singletons. A word on this clone: The antigen is not known.

In germline, CDR1 is SGHNT, CDR2 YYREEE (reference sequence). Trimming took 0 bases from V and 4 from J, leaving 10 bases between them. This CDR3 is built from 15 residues. Sequenced here: PBMCs, sampled after 12 months of ibrutinib treatment. The TCR comes from a human donor with chronic lymphocytic leukemia. This chain joins TRBV5-4 and TRBJ2-2; D gene ambiguous. CDR3 residues: CASSLALHGTGELFF. CDR3 DNA sequence: TGTGCCAGCAGCTTGGCGTTGCACGGCACCGGGGAGCTGTTTTTT.